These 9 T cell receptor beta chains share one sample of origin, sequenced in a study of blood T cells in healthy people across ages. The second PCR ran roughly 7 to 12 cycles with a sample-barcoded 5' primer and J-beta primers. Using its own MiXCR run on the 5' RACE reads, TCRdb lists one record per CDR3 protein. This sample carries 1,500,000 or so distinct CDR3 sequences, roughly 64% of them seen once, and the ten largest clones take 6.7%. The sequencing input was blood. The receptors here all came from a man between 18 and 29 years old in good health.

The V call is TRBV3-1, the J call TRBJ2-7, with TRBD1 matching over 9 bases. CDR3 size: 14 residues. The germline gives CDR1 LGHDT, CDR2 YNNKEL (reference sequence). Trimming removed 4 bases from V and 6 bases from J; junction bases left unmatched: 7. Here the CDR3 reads CASSPGQGMGEQYF. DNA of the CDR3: TGTGCCAGCAGCCCCGGACAGGGGATGGGCGAGCAGTACTTC.

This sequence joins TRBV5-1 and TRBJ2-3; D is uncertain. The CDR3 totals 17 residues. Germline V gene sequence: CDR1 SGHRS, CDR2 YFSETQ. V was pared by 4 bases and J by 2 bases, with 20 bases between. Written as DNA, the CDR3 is TGCGCCAGCAGCGTCGAGAGGACGCTTCGCTACACAGATACGCAGTATTTT. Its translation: CASSVERTLRYTDTQYF.

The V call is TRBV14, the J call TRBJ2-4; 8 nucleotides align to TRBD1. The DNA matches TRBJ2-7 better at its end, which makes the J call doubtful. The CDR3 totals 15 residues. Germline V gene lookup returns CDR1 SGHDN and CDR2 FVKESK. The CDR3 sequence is CASSQGYRGISEQYF. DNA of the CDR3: TGTGCCAGCAGCCAAGGATACAGGGGGATTTCCGAGCAGTACTTC.

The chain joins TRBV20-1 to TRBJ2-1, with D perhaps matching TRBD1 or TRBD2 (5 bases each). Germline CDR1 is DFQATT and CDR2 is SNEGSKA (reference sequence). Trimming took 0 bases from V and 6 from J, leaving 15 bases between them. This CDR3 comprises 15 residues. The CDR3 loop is CSARDLTGAGNEQFF. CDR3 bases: TGCAGTGCTAGAGATCTTACCGGGGCGGGCAATGAGCAGTTCTTC.

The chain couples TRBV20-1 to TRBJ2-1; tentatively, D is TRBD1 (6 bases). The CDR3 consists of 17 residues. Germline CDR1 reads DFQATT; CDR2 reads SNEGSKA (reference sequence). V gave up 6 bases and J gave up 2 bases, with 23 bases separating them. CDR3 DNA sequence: TGCAGTGCCAGGGGATCGTTGAGGGGTAACCCCTACAATGAGCAGTTCTTC. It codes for CSARGSLRGNPYNEQFF.

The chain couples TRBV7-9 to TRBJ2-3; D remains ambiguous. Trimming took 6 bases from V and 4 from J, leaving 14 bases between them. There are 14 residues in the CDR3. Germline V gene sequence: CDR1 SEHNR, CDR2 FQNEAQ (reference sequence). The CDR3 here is CASSSRLVSDTQYF. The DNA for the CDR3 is TGTGCCAGCAGTAGCCGCCTGGTTTCAGATACGCAGTATTTT.

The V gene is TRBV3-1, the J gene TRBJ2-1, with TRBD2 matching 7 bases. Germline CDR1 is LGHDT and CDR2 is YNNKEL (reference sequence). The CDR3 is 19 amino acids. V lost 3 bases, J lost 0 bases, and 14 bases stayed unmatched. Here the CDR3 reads CASSQSDSWPSGSYNEQFF. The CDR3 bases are TGTGCCAGCAGCCAGTCTGACTCTTGGCCTAGCGGCTCCTACAATGAGCAGTTCTTC.

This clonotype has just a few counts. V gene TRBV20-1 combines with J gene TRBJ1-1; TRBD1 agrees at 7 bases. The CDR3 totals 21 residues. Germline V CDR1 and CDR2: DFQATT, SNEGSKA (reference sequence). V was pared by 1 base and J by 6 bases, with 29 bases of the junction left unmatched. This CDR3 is CSARGGGNRLGGGKRYSEAFF. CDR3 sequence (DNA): TGCAGTGCTAGAGGGGGAGGTAATCGCTTAGGAGGGGGCAAGCGTTATTCTGAAGCTTTCTTT.

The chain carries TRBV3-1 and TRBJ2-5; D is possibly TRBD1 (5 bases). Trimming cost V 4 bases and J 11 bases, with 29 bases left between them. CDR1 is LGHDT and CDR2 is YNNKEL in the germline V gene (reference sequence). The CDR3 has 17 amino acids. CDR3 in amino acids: CASSPGFPWTRIQKQYF. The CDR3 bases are TGTGCCAGCAGCCCCGGTTTTCCCTGGACACGGATCCAAAAGCAGTACTTC.